Listed below are T cell receptor beta chains from one sample, sequenced in a study of cytomegalovirus exposure and HLA in healthy donors. TCRdb keeps only in-frame clones here, not all; method: immunoSEQ multiplex PCR. The data contain approximately 76,000 clones, roughly 95% of them singletons. Sequencing used PBMCs. These receptors originate from a woman aged 18-35 years in good health and CMV-seropositive. Both conserved end residues are part of each CDR3. The order of the fields is V gene, clone size, D gene, J gene, CDR3 protein, CDR3 DNA. D genes are given only for firm matches. A clone size is listed for some rows: how often the clone was seen (once, few, many), or a class if it is expanded.

v_gene: TRBV4-2
abundance: -
d_gene: TRBD2
j_gene: TRBJ2-1
CDR3aa: CASSQGGRGGDYNEQFF
CDR3nt: TGTGCCAGCAGCCAAGGTGGGCGCGGGGGGGACTACAATGAGCAGTTCTTC

v_gene: TRBV11-2
abundance: -
d_gene: -
j_gene: TRBJ1-1
CDR3aa: CASSSRTVRTEAFF
CDR3nt: TGTGCCAGCAGCTCCCGGACAGTAAGGACTGAAGCTTTCTTT

v_gene: TRBV28
abundance: -
d_gene: TRBD1
j_gene: TRBJ1-6
CDR3aa: CASSLPGQEDSPLHF
CDR3nt: TGTGCCAGCAGCTTACCGGGACAGGAGGATTCACCCCTCCACTTT

v_gene: TRBV5-1
abundance: -
d_gene: TRBD2
j_gene: TRBJ2-1
CDR3aa: CASSFGLAGGLYNEQFF
CDR3nt: TGCGCCAGCAGCTTTGGACTAGCGGGAGGTCTCTACAATGAGCAGTTCTTC

v_gene: TRBV4-2
abundance: -
d_gene: TRBD2
j_gene: TRBJ2-1
CDR3aa: CASSQGEGGGRNYNEQFF
CDR3nt: TGTGCCAGCAGCCAAGGGGAGGGTGGCGGAAGGAACTACAATGAGCAGTTCTTC

v_gene: TRBV6-6
abundance: -
d_gene: -
j_gene: TRBJ1-1
CDR3aa: CASSYSNQGTEAFF
CDR3nt: TGTGCCAGCAGTTACTCGAATCAGGGTACTGAAGCTTTCTTT

v_gene: TRBV7-2
abundance: once
d_gene: TRBD1
j_gene: TRBJ1-1
CDR3aa: CASSLGPGTAEAFF
CDR3nt: TGTGCCAGCAGCTTAGGGCCCGGGACAGCTGAAGCTTTCTTT

v_gene: TRBV4-3
abundance: -
d_gene: -
j_gene: TRBJ2-6
CDR3aa: CASSQEEGSGANVLTF
CDR3nt: TGCGCCAGCAGCCAAGAGGAGGGTTCTGGGGCCAACGTCCTGACTTTC

v_gene: TRBV10-3
abundance: -
d_gene: -
j_gene: TRBJ1-2
CDR3aa: CAISGWQGKDYGYTF
CDR3nt: TGTGCCATCAGTGGGTGGCAGGGAAAGGACTATGGCTACACCTTC

v_gene: TRBV19
abundance: -
d_gene: TRBD2
j_gene: TRBJ2-3
CDR3aa: CASSIDRGLAGLTDTQYF
CDR3nt: TGTGCCAGTAGTATAGATCGGGGACTAGCGGGGCTCACAGATACGCAGTATTTT

v_gene: TRBV6-1
abundance: -
d_gene: -
j_gene: TRBJ1-2
CDR3aa: CASSALSGPNYGYTF
CDR3nt: TGTGCCAGCAGTGCCCTCAGCGGGCCTAACTATGGCTACACCTTC

v_gene: TRBV19
abundance: once
d_gene: TRBD2
j_gene: TRBJ2-7
CDR3aa: CASSRTSGRSSEQYF
CDR3nt: TGTGCCAGTAGTAGGACTAGCGGCCGATCATCCGAGCAGTACTTC

v_gene: TRBV5-1
abundance: -
d_gene: -
j_gene: TRBJ1-2
CDR3aa: CASSPGVDGYTF
CDR3nt: TGCGCCAGCAGCCCCGGGGTAGATGGCTACACCTTC

v_gene: TRBV28
abundance: -
d_gene: TRBD1
j_gene: TRBJ1-1
CDR3aa: CASRLGGLNTEAFF
CDR3nt: TGTGCCAGCAGGCTAGGGGGCTTGAACACTGAAGCTTTCTTT

v_gene: TRBV2
abundance: -
d_gene: -
j_gene: TRBJ2-3
CDR3aa: CASNAQGVGTDTQYF
CDR3nt: TGTGCCAGCAATGCACAGGGAGTGGGTACAGATACGCAGTATTTT

v_gene: TRBV7-2
abundance: -
d_gene: -
j_gene: TRBJ2-3
CDR3aa: CASSEGLPTDTQYF
CDR3nt: TGTGCCAGCAGCGAGGGACTTCCCACAGATACGCAGTATTTT

v_gene: TRBV6-1
abundance: -
d_gene: TRBD1
j_gene: TRBJ2-7
CDR3aa: CASSEGGQAVYEQYF
CDR3nt: TGTGCCAGCAGTGAAGGGGGACAGGCAGTCTACGAGCAGTACTTC

v_gene: TRBV7-9
abundance: -
d_gene: TRBD1
j_gene: TRBJ1-5
CDR3aa: CASSTGTDNQPQHF
CDR3nt: TGTGCCAGCAGCACCGGGACAGATAATCAGCCCCAGCATTTT

v_gene: TRBV6-1
abundance: -
d_gene: TRBD1
j_gene: TRBJ1-5
CDR3aa: CASSVTGDNQPQHF
CDR3nt: TGTGCCAGCAGTGTGACAGGGGACAATCAGCCCCAGCATTTT

v_gene: TRBV28
abundance: -
d_gene: TRBD1
j_gene: TRBJ1-1
CDR3aa: CASSLTTGNTEAFF
CDR3nt: TGTGCCAGCAGTCTTACGACAGGGAATACTGAAGCTTTCTTT

v_gene: TRBV14
abundance: few
d_gene: TRBD1
j_gene: TRBJ1-2
CDR3aa: CASSPGTDLYGYTF
CDR3nt: TGTGCCAGCAGCCCTGGGACAGATCTATATGGCTACACCTTC

v_gene: TRBV7-2
abundance: -
d_gene: TRBD1
j_gene: TRBJ2-7
CDR3aa: CASSSISGTGGFYEQYF
CDR3nt: TGTGCCAGCAGCTCCATTAGTGGGACAGGGGGCTTCTACGAGCAGTACTTC

v_gene: TRBV13
abundance: -
d_gene: -
j_gene: TRBJ1-1
CDR3aa: CASSLGLGLANTEAFF
CDR3nt: TGTGCCAGCAGCTTAGGCCTGGGGCTCGCGAACACTGAAGCTTTCTTT

v_gene: TRBV18
abundance: -
d_gene: TRBD1
j_gene: TRBJ1-2
CDR3aa: CASSLQGQNYGYTF
CDR3nt: TGTGCCAGCTCACTTCAGGGACAGAACTATGGCTACACCTTC

v_gene: TRBV9
abundance: -
d_gene: -
j_gene: TRBJ2-5
CDR3aa: CASSVDMRTETQYF
CDR3nt: TGTGCCAGCAGCGTGGACATGCGAACAGAGACCCAGTACTTC

v_gene: TRBV30
abundance: -
d_gene: -
j_gene: TRBJ1-3
CDR3aa: CAWSVSGRNTIYF
CDR3nt: TGTGCCTGGAGTGTGTCGGGAAGAAACACCATATATTTT

v_gene: TRBV7-2
abundance: -
d_gene: TRBD1
j_gene: TRBJ1-2
CDR3aa: CASSLDARGVNYGYTF
CDR3nt: TGTGCCAGCAGCTTAGATGCCAGGGGGGTTAACTATGGCTACACCTTC

v_gene: TRBV4-2
abundance: -
d_gene: TRBD2
j_gene: TRBJ2-2
CDR3aa: CASSRGGGSIILAGELFF
CDR3nt: TGTGCCAGCAGCCGGGGCGGCGGGAGCATAATTCTTGCCGGGGAGCTGTTTTTT

v_gene: TRBV5-1
abundance: -
d_gene: TRBD1
j_gene: TRBJ2-2
CDR3aa: CASSPGTGVTGELFF
CDR3nt: TGCGCCAGCAGCCCCGGGACAGGGGTGACCGGGGAGCTGTTTTTT

v_gene: TRBV7-9
abundance: -
d_gene: TRBD2
j_gene: TRBJ2-3
CDR3aa: CASSLVWTSGVTIVHTQYF
CDR3nt: TGTGCCAGCAGCTTAGTGTGGACTAGCGGAGTGACGATCGTTCATACGCAGTATTTT

v_gene: TRBV7-2
abundance: -
d_gene: -
j_gene: TRBJ1-1
CDR3aa: CASSLAWNTEAFF
CDR3nt: TGTGCCAGCAGCTTAGCCTGGAACACTGAAGCTTTCTTT

v_gene: TRBV28
abundance: -
d_gene: -
j_gene: TRBJ2-4
CDR3aa: CASSLDVQKNIQYF
CDR3nt: TGTGCCAGCAGTTTAGATGTTCAGAAAAACATTCAGTACTTC

v_gene: TRBV6-1
abundance: -
d_gene: -
j_gene: TRBJ1-1
CDR3aa: CASSEVGQSYLNTEAFF
CDR3nt: TGTGCCAGCAGTGAAGTAGGACAGTCATATCTGAACACTGAAGCTTTCTTT

v_gene: TRBV20-1
abundance: -
d_gene: -
j_gene: TRBJ2-3
CDR3aa: CSVARADTQYF
CDR3nt: TGCAGTGTAGCCAGGGCTGATACGCAGTATTTT

v_gene: TRBV7-2
abundance: -
d_gene: TRBD2
j_gene: TRBJ2-5
CDR3aa: CASSFRLAGRETQYF
CDR3nt: TGTGCCAGCAGCTTCCGGCTAGCGGGGAGGGAGACCCAGTACTTC